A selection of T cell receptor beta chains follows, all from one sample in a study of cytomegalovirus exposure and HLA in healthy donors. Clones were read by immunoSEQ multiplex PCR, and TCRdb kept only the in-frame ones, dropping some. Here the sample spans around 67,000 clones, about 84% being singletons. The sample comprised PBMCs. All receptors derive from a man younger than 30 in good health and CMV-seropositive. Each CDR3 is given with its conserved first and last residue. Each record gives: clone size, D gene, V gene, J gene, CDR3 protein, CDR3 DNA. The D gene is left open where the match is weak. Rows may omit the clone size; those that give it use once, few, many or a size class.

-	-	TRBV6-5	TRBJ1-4	CASSYSVSGEKLFF	TGTGCCAGCAGCTACAGTGTTTCAGGCGAAAAACTGTTTTTT
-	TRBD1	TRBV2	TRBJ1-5	CASRETGTGGEPQHF	TGTGCCAGCAGGGAAACCGGGACAGGGGGCGAGCCCCAGCATTTT
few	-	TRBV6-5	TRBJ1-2	CASSLGGYGYTF	TGTGCCAGCAGTTTGGGGGGCTATGGCTACACCTTC
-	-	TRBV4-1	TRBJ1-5	CASSQEERGPQHF	TGCGCCAGCAGCCAAGAGGAAAGGGGGCCCCAGCATTTT
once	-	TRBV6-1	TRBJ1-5	CASAQGRNQPQHF	TGTGCCAGCGCACAGGGTAGGAATCAGCCCCAGCATTTT
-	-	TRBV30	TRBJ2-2	CAWSGQVTGELFF	TGTGCCTGGAGTGGTCAGGTCACCGGGGAGCTGTTTTTT
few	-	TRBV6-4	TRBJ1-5	CASSDSTDLNQPQHF	TGTGCCAGCAGTGACTCCACAGATCTAAATCAGCCCCAGCATTTT
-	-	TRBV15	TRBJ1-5	CATSGGGNQPQHF	TGTGCCACCAGCGGCGGGGGCAATCAGCCCCAGCATTTT
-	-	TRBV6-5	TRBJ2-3	CASSYSLFSTDTQYF	TGTGCCAGCAGTTACTCTCTATTTAGCACAGATACGCAGTATTTT
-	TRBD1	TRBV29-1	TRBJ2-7	CSVWDRATYEQYF	TGCAGCGTTTGGGACAGGGCAACCTACGAGCAGTACTTC
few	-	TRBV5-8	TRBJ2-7	CASGRRGVSYEQYF	TGTGCCAGCGGCCGACGGGGAGTCTCCTACGAGCAGTACTTC
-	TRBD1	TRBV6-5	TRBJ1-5	CASSRQQGNQPQHF	TGTGCCAGCAGTAGACAACAGGGGAATCAGCCCCAGCATTTT
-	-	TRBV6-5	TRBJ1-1	CASSYSRTVNTEAFF	TGTGCCAGCAGTTACTCGAGGACAGTGAACACTGAAGCTTTCTTT
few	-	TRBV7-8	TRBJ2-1	CASTTTGDNEQFF	TGTGCCAGCACTACTACCGGAGACAATGAGCAGTTCTTC
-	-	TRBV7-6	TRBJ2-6	CASSLGETGANVLTF	TGTGCCAGCAGCTTAGGGGAGACTGGGGCCAACGTCCTGACTTTC
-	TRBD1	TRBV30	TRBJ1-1	CAWSPGGWNTEAFF	TGTGCCTGGAGTCCAGGGGGGTGGAACACTGAAGCTTTCTTT
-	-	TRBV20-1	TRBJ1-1	CRVRLGDQAFF	TGCAGGGTCAGGTTGGGAGATCAAGCTTTCTTT
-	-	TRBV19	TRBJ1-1	CASRPGGTANTEAFF	TGTGCCAGTAGGCCGGGAGGGACGGCGAACACTGAAGCTTTCTTT
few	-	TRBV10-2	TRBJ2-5	CASSAGEGTQYF	TGCGCCAGCAGTGCAGGAGAGGGGACCCAGTACTTC
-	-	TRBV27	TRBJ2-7	CASSPYYEQYF	TGTGCCAGCAGCCCTTACTACGAGCAGTACTTC
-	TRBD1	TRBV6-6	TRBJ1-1	CASSKAQAGGTEAFF	TGTGCCAGCAGTAAAGCCCAGGCAGGGGGCACTGAAGCTTTCTTT
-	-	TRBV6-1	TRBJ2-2	CASRATANTGELFF	TGTGCCAGCAGGGCGACAGCGAACACCGGGGAGCTGTTTTTT
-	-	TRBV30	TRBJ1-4	CAWSVGGGNEKLFF	TGTGCCTGGAGTGTAGGAGGCGGGAATGAAAAACTGTTTTTT
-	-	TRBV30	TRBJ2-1	CAWRVQGGGNEQFF	TGTGCCTGGAGGGTCCAGGGAGGAGGCAATGAGCAGTTCTTC
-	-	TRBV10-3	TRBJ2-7	CAISAAGPSYEQYF	TGTGCCATCAGTGCGGCGGGACCCAGCTACGAGCAGTACTTC
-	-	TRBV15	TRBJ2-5	CATSDRWGETQYF	TGTGCCACCAGCGACAGGTGGGGAGAGACCCAGTACTTC
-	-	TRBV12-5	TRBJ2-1	CASGLGTDNNEQFF	TGTGCTAGTGGTTTGGGAACAGACAACAATGAGCAGTTCTTC
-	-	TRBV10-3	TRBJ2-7	CAISDSEGYYEQYF	TGTGCCATCAGTGATTCGGAGGGTTACTACGAGCAGTACTTC
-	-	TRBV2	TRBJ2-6	CASSPRGSSLDSGANVLTF	TGTGCCAGCAGTCCCAGAGGCAGTTCCCTGGACTCTGGGGCCAACGTCCTGACTTTC
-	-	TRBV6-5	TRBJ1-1	CASSWQGYTEAFF	TGTGCCAGCAGTTGGCAGGGGTACACTGAAGCTTTCTTT
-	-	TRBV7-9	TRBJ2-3	CASIDRQGTDTQYF	TGTGCCAGCATCGATCGTCAGGGGACAGATACGCAGTATTTT
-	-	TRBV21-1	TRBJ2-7	CASSKGSSYEQYF	TGTGCCAGCAGCAAAGGGAGCAGTTACGAGCAGTACTTC
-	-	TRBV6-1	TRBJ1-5	CASSENMGGPRGISNQPQHF	TGTGCCAGCAGTGAAAATATGGGGGGGCCACGGGGAATCAGCAATCAGCCCCAGCATTTT
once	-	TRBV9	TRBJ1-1	CASSVAGQAFTEAFF	TGTGCCAGCAGCGTAGCAGGGCAGGCCTTCACTGAAGCTTTCTTT
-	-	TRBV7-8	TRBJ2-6	CASSLGGSGANVLTF	TGTGCCAGCAGCTTAGGAGGATCTGGGGCCAACGTCCTGACTTTC
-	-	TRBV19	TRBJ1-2	CASSLDTWSYGYTF	TGTGCCAGTAGTCTAGACACTTGGAGCTATGGCTACACCTTC
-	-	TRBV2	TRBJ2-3	CASKPDNTDTQYF	TGTGCCAGCAAGCCCGACAACACAGATACGCAGTATTTT
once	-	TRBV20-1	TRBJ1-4	CSARKNEKLFF	TGCAGTGCCAGGAAGAATGAAAAACTGTTTTTT
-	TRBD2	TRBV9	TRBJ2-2	CASSAPAGIDTGELFF	TGTGCCAGCAGCGCCCCAGCGGGAATCGACACCGGGGAGCTGTTTTTT
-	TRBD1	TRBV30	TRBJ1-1	CAWRGTGEAFF	TGTGCCTGGAGAGGGACAGGAGAAGCTTTCTTT
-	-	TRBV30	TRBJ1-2	CAWSVGGLYGYTF	TGTGCCTGGAGTGTCGGGGGGCTCTATGGCTACACCTTC
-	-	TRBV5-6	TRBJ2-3	CASSRDFADTQYF	TGTGCCAGCAGCCGGGACTTCGCCGATACGCAGTATTTT
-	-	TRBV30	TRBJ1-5	CAWSPSGRVDQPQHF	TGTGCCTGGAGTCCTTCCGGCAGGGTAGATCAGCCCCAGCATTTT
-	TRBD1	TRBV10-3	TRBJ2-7	CATDKGTGVSEQYF	TGTGCCACCGATAAAGGGACAGGGGTCAGCGAGCAGTACTTC
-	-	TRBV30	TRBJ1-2	CAWRGGYGYTF	TGTGCCTGGAGAGGGGGCTATGGCTACACCTTC
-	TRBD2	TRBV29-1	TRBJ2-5	CSIWTSGRATETQYF	TGCAGCATCTGGACTAGCGGGAGGGCAACGGAGACCCAGTACTTC
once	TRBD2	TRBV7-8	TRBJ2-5	CASSLGLALAGEETQYF	TGTGCCAGCAGCTTAGGACTTGCGCTAGCGGGGGAAGAGACCCAGTACTTC
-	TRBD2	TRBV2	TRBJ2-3	CASRGTSGTDTQYF	TGTGCCAGCAGGGGGACTAGCGGCACAGATACGCAGTATTTT
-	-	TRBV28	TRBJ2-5	CASSMPPGETQYF	TGTGCCAGCAGTATGCCCCCAGGGGAGACCCAGTACTTC
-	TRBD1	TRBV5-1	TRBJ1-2	CASSLYPSGGQQNYGYTF	TGCGCCAGCAGCTTGTACCCTTCAGGGGGACAACAAAACTATGGCTACACCTTC
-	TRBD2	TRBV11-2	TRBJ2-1	CASSLGDLAGGRNEQFF	TGTGCCAGCAGCTTAGGCGACCTAGCGGGAGGGCGGAATGAGCAGTTCTTC
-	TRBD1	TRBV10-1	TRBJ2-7	CASSARQGGLEQYF	TGCGCCAGCAGTGCGCGACAAGGGGGCCTCGAGCAGTACTTC
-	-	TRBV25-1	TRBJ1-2	CASSEYPGEGYTF	TGTGCCAGCAGTGAATATCCAGGGGAAGGCTACACCTTC